The clone carrying this T cell receptor (beta chain) is a singleton in its sample. The data were obtained in a study of shared T cell receptors in the human thymus. Measured with immunoSEQ multiplex PCR; TCRdb has only the in-frame clones, and not every one. The sample lists some 640,000 clones, about 89% occurring once. Deletions cut 3 bases from V and 3 bases from J, with 19 bases between. This CDR3 has 17 residues. Germline values: CDR1 MDHEN, CDR2 SYDVKM. These same data were also listed under a study on human thymus T cells. That study adds: Resections removed during corrective heart surgery provided the thymus tissue used.

The specimen was thymocytes. This sequence joins TRBV28 and TRBJ2-3; tentatively, D is TRBD2 (6 bases). This clonotype originated in a boy under two years old with a congenital heart defect. CDR3 DNA sequence: TGTGCCAGCAGTTTGACGACTTTGGGGGGAGAGACAGATACGCAGTATTTT. Its translation: CASSLTTLGGETDTQYF.